Each of the 12 T cell receptor beta chains below was sequenced from the same sample in a study of graft-versus-host responses after intestinal transplantation. TCRdb keeps only in-frame clones here, not all; method: immunoSEQ multiplex PCR. The top ten clones hold less than 2% of a sample with 20,000 to 30,000 clones, roughly 90% of them seen once. This specimen consisted of PBMCs, obtained 39 to 40 days after intestinal transplant. The receptors were gathered from a human patient who received an intestinal transplant, so some T cells may come from the graft donor.

The rearrangement uses TRBV5-1 and TRBJ1-2; D is uncertain. Trimming cost V 10 bases and J 5 bases, with 18 bases left between them. Per germline, CDR1 SGHRS and CDR2 YFSETQ. The CDR3 is made up of 13 amino acids. In DNA form, the CDR3 reads TGCGCCGCGGCCGTGCCCGGAACTTATGGCTACACCTTC. Translating gives CAAAVPGTYGYTF.

CDR3 region: CASSHDNRENTEAFF. CDR3 coding DNA: TGTGCCAGCAGCCATGATAACAGGGAGAACACTGAAGCTTTCTTT. The J gene is TRBJ1-1, the V gene TRBV4-2; maybe TRBD1 (6 bases). V dropped 3 bases and J dropped 1 base, with 12 bases sitting between them. Per the germline V gene, CDR1 is LGHNA and CDR2 is YNFKEQ. The CDR3 is 15 residues long.

This clone appeared once. The chain couples TRBV28 to TRBJ1-2, with D possibly being TRBD1 (5 bases). In germline, CDR1 is MDHEN, CDR2 SYDVKM. CDR3 length: 12 residues. Trimming cost V 8 bases and J 4 bases, with 11 bases left between them. CDR3 nucleotide sequence: TGTGCCAGCTCTTTGGGGCTCTATGGCTACACCTTC. Its translation: CASSLGLYGYTF.

V gene TRBV28 combines with J gene TRBJ1-1; D remains unclear. The V and J ends lost 5 bases and 10 bases respectively, with 11 bases between them. The CDR3 loop spans 11 amino acids. Germline V gene data show CDR1 as MDHEN and CDR2 as SYDVKM. Here the CDR3 reads CASSLTRRAFF. The DNA of the CDR3 is TGTGCCAGCAGTCTAACCCGACGAGCTTTCTTT.

This chain connects TRBV27 to TRBJ2-5; TRBD2 aligns across 13 bases. The end of the DNA fits TRBJ2-7 better, so the J call may be wrong. The CDR3 is 16 amino acids. Germline assignment: CDR1 MNHEY and CDR2 SMNVEV (reference sequence). The CDR3 loop reads CASSLSLAGGPGEQYF. The CDR3 DNA reads as TGTGCCAGCAGTTTATCACTAGCGGGAGGGCCCGGCGAGCAGTACTTC.

As concerns this clone: Because it lacks the conserved phenylalanine or tryptophan at the end, this CDR3 is likely a read error. The CDR3 region is CARTNHRGRLWNTEAFL. The CDR3 DNA reads as TGTGCCAGGACGAACCACAGGGGAAGGCTGTGGAACACTGAAGCTTTCCTT. This rearrangement joins TRBV7-3 to TRBJ1-1; TRBD1 agrees at 7 bases. The CDR3 sequence is 17 residues long. Germline lookup yields CDR1 SGHTA and CDR2 FQGTGA. V lost 9 bases and J lost 1; bases outside the gene matches: 17.

V usage is TRBV9 and J usage is TRBJ2-5, with D perhaps TRBD2 (6 bases). Germline assignment: CDR1 SGDLS and CDR2 YYNGEE. Trimming pared 2 bases from V and 1 base from J, leaving 9 bases between. The CDR3 runs to 14 residues. The CDR3 is CASSVGGTQETQYF. The CDR3 coding sequence is TGTGCCAGCAGCGTTGGGGGGACCCAAGAGACCCAGTACTTC.

The chain employs TRBV27 and TRBJ2-5, with D possibly TRBD1 on 5 matching bases. This CDR3 comprises 15 residues. The germline gives CDR1 MNHEY, CDR2 SMNVEV (reference sequence). V was shortened by 0 bases and J by 2 bases, with 10 bases between the two germline ends. The CDR3 nucleotides read TGTGCCAGCAGTTTATCGAGGACACCACAAGAGACCCAGTACTTC. It yields the protein CASSLSRTPQETQYF.

This clone was counted only a few times. One end of the junction is discordant with germline, which a read error may explain. The chain combines TRBV19 with TRBJ1-2; weak D call: TRBD1 (5 bases). Germline values: CDR1 LNHDA, CDR2 SQIVND (reference sequence). CDR3 length: 13 amino acids. For the CDR3, the DNA is TGTGCCAGTAGCCCGATGGGGGTCCATGGCTTCACCTTC. Its protein product is CASSPMGVHGFTF.

The chain carries TRBV25-1 and TRBJ2-1, with unresolved D. The germline V and J ends were trimmed by 1 base and 2 bases, with 3 bases remaining between them. The germline V gene encodes CDR1 MGHDK and CDR2 SYGVNS. The CDR3 extends over 13 amino acids. CDR3 DNA sequence: TGTGCCAGCAGTGAATTCGCCTACAATGAGCAGTTCTTC. Translation gives CASSEFAYNEQFF.

This clone was observed once. The chain has TRBV25-1 and TRBJ2-1, with D hard to call. This CDR3 is 14 amino acids long. Trimming took 3 bases from V and 9 from J, leaving 15 bases between them. CDR1 is MGHDK, CDR2 SYGVNS, per germline. The DNA of the CDR3 is TGTGCCAGCAGTGAGATTAACGAGCTCATTGAGCAGTTCTTC. Translated: CASSEINELIEQFF.

This chain links TRBV27 with TRBJ2-7; D is possibly TRBD1 or TRBD2 (6 bases each). The CDR3 has 14 amino acids. Trimming removed 4 bases at V and 7 bases at J, with 17 bases between. Looked up from germline, CDR1 is MNHEY and CDR2 is SMNVEV (reference sequence). Here the CDR3 reads CASSYRTGAEEQYF. DNA for the CDR3: TGTGCCAGCAGTTATCGTACGGGGGCCGAAGAGCAGTACTTC.